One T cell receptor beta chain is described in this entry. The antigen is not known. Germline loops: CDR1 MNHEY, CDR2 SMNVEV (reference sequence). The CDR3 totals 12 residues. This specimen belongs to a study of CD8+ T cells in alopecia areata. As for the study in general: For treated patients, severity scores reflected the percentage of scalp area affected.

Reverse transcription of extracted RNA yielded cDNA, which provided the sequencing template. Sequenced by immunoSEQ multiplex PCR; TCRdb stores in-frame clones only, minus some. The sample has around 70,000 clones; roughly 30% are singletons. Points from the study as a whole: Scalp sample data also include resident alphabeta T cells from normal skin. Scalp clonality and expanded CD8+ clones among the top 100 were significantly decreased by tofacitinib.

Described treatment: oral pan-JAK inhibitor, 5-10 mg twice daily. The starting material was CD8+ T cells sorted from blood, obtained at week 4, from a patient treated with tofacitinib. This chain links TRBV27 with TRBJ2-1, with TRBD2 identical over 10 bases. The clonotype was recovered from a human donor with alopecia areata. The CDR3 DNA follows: TGTGCTGCCGGGACTAGCGTCCTGGAGCAGTTCTTC. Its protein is CAAGTSVLEQFF.